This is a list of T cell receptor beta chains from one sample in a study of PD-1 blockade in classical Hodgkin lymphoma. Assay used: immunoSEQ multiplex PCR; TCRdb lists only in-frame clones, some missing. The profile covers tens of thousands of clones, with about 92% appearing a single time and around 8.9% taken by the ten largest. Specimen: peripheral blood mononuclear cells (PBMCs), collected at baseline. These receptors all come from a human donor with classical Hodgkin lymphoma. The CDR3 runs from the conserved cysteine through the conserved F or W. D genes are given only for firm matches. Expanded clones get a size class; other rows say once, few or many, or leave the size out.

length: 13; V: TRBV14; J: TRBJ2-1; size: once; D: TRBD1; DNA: TGTGCCAGCAGCCGGGACAGCTACAATGAGCAGTTCTTC; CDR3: CASSRDSYNEQFF
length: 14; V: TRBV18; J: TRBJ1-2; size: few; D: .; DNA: TGTGCCAGCTCACCAGGCGGGGCGAACTATGGCTACACCTTC; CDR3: CASSPGGANYGYTF
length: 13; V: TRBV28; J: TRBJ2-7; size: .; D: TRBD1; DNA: TGTGCCTCCGGGACAGGGATAAACTACGAGCAGTACTTC; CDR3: CASGTGINYEQYF
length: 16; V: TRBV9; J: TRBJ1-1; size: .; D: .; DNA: TGTGCCAGCAGCGTAGGCCCCGGGGGGACCGCCACTGAAGCTTTCTTT; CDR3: CASSVGPGGTATEAFF
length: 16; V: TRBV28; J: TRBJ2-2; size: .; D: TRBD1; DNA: TGTGCCAGCAGTTTCCAGGGACAGACGAACACCGGGGAGCTGTTTTTT; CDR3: CASSFQGQTNTGELFF
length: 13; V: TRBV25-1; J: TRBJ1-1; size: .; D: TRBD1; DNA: TGTGCCAGCAGGAGAGACAGGGACTCTGAAGCTTTCTTT; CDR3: CASRRDRDSEAFF
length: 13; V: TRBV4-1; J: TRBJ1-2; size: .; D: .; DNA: TGCGCCAGCAGCCCGGGGGCGAACTATGGCTACACCTTC; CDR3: CASSPGANYGYTF
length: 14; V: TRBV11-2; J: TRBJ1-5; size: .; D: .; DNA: TGTGCCAGCAGCTTAGATCTGGGAACACGGCCCCAGCATTTT; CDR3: CASSLDLGTRPQHF
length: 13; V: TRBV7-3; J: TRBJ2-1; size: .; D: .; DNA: TGTGCCAGCAGCTGGGACTCATACAATGAGCAGTTCTTC; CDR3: CASSWDSYNEQFF
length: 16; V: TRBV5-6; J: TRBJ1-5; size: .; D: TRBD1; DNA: TGTGCCAGCAGCCCCTGGGACAGATACCTCAATCAGCCCCAGCATTTT; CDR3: CASSPWDRYLNQPQHF
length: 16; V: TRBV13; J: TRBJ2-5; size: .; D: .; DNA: TGTGCCAGCAGCTTAAGTCGGGAGCACCCCCTAGAGACCCAGTACTTC; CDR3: CASSLSREHPLETQYF
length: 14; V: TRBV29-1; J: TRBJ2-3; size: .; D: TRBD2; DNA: TGCAGCGTGGATAGCGGGTCATTCACAGATACGCAGTATTTT; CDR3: CSVDSGSFTDTQYF
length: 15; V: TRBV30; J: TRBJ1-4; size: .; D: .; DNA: TGTGCCTGGACTCAGTCGGGGAGCGCTAATGAAAAACTGTTTTTT; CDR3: CAWTQSGSANEKLFF
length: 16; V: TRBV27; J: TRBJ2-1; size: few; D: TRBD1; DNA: TGTGCCAGCAGTTTATACGGACAGGGGGCTTACAATGAGCAGTTCTTC; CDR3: CASSLYGQGAYNEQFF
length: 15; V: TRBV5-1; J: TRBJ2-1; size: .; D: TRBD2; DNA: TGCGCCAGCAGGTCCGGGGGGGCCCCGAACGATGAGCAGTTCTTC; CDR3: CASRSGGAPNDEQFF